Presented here are 8 T cell receptor beta chains from one specimen sequenced in a study of blood T cell repertoires in COVID-19. The repertoire was sequenced with immunoSEQ multiplex PCR; TCRdb's copy has only in-frame clones and lacks some. Found here are 150,000 to 200,000 clones, 89% of them singletons; the top ten hold around 3%. The sequencing input was peripheral blood. The receptors shown here come from a man in his fifties or sixties with acute or convalescent COVID-19.

This clone turned up a few times. This sequence joins TRBV20-1 and TRBJ1-4, with no clear D. The CDR3 is 11 amino acids. V lost 4 bases and J lost 13, with 13 bases in between. Per germline, CDR1 DFQATT and CDR2 SNEGSKA (reference sequence). The CDR3 sequence is CSANGPGILFF. CDR3 coding DNA: TGCAGTGCTAACGGACCGGGAATACTGTTTTTT.

The chain combines TRBV24-1 with TRBJ2-5; D possibly corresponds to TRBD2 (5 bases). The CDR3 extends over 14 amino acids. Trimming took off 5 bases at V and 2 bases at J, with 11 bases between the two ends. Germline lookup yields CDR1 KGHDR and CDR2 SFDVKD. CDR3 nucleotides: TGTGCCACCAGTGGGGCAAGCGGTCAAGAGACCCAGTACTTC. Amino acids: CATSGASGQETQYF.

The CDR3 reads CASSLDVARTNEKLFF. The DNA of the CDR3 is TGTGCCAGCAGCTTAGACGTGGCCAGAACCAATGAAAAACTGTTTTTT. The chain is built from TRBV11-2 and TRBJ1-4; D uncertain. Trimming left V 0 bases short and J 5 bases short, with 13 bases between. Germline lookup yields CDR1 SGHAT and CDR2 FQNNGV. The CDR3 is 16 amino acids.

The chain links TRBV19 to TRBJ1-2, with D perhaps matching TRBD1 (5 bases). Germline V gene sequence: CDR1 LNHDA, CDR2 SQIVND (reference sequence). The CDR3 is 11 residues long. The ends were cut back, 7 bases at V and 8 bases at J, with 11 bases in the middle. CDR3 DNA sequence: TGTGCCAGTACAGGGTTGAGGGGCTACACCTTC. Translation: CASTGLRGYTF.

The chain links TRBV6-5 to TRBJ2-7; D is perhaps TRBD1 (5 bases). With 7 bases removed from V and 3 bases from J, the gap between germline ends came to 13 bases. The CDR3 extends over 13 amino acids. Germline assignment: CDR1 MNHEY and CDR2 SVGAGI. The CDR3 DNA reads TGTGCCAGCACCAGGACACCCAACTACGAGCAGTACTTC. Translated, it gives CASTRTPNYEQYF.

This chain uses TRBV24-1 with TRBJ2-1; 13 nucleotides align to TRBD2. This CDR3 has 13 amino acids. Losses at the gene ends were 9 bases for V and 10 bases for J; bases not matched to a gene: 5. Looked up from germline, CDR1 is KGHDR and CDR2 is SFDVKD. CDR3 protein: CATRLAGGGEQFF. CDR3 nucleotides: TGTGCCACCCGACTAGCGGGGGGAGGAGAGCAGTTCTTC.

The chain couples TRBV30 to TRBJ1-2; D not certain. The CDR3 spans 14 residues. Germline-derived CDR1 and CDR2 are GTSNPN and SVGIG (reference sequence). V lost 3 bases, J lost 4 bases, and 15 bases lay in between. The CDR3 loop is CAWRGPVHGYGYTF. The CDR3 DNA reads as TGTGCCTGGAGGGGCCCGGTCCATGGCTATGGCTACACCTTC.

The chain carries TRBV2 and TRBJ2-3; 9 bases are a match to TRBD2. V dropped 7 bases and J dropped 0; count of bases not matched to a gene: 8. Germline CDR1 SNHLY, CDR2 FYNNEI. The CDR3 has 16 amino acids. This CDR3 reads CASNPASGGSTDTQYF. For the CDR3, the DNA is TGTGCCAGCAATCCGGCAAGCGGGGGGAGCACAGATACGCAGTATTTT.